The text below deals with one T cell receptor (beta chain). Its specificity is not known. These data originate in a study of T cell repertoires in cytomegalovirus infection. As for the study in general: As its CMV epitopes, the study selected recently identified HLA-C-restricted and well-studied HLA-B-restricted targets. TCR beta signatures that were public indicated CMV infection and matching HLA type.

Regarding the study as a whole: Dominating the ex vivo response were HLA-C-restricted CMV-specific TCR beta clonotypes. Using cumulative public TCR beta family frequency, the authors identified those who carried CMV together with the relevant HLA.

TCRdb reanalysed the reads using MiXCR and keeps one entry per CDR3 protein. The data contain some 350,000 distinct CDR3 sequences, just under 30% of them singletons. The ends were cut back, 1 base at V and 12 bases at J, with 16 bases in the middle. In germline, CDR1 is SGHVS, CDR2 FNYEAQ. The CDR3 spans 14 residues. The origin of this receptor is a human donor in good health (CMV status not recorded). Some clones in this sample may be carry-over from other donors' samples. The chain joins TRBV7-6 to TRBJ2-1, with D maybe TRBD2 (5 bases). Sample: cultured PBMCs, taken from culture after CMV antigen stimulation. The CDR3 spells CASSLGRTSEGQFF. CDR3 sequence (DNA): TGTGCCAGCAGCTTAGGTAGGACTTCCGAAGGGCAGTTCTTC.